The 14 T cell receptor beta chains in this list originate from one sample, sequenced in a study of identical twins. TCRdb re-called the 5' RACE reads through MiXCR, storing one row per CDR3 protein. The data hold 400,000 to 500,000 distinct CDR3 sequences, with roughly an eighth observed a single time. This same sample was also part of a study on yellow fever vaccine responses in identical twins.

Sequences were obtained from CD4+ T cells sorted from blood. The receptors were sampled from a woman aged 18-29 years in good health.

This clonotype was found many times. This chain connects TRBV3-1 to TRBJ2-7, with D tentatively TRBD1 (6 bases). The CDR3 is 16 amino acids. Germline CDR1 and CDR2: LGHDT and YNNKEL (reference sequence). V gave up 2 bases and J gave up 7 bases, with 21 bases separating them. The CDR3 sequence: CASSQPGQTLTWEQYF. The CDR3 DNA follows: TGTGCCAGCAGCCAACCTGGACAGACTTTGACATGGGAGCAGTACTTC.

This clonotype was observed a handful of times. This chain's CDR3 is CASSQDLSYEQYF. CDR3 nucleotide sequence: TGTGCCAGCAGCCAAGATCTATCCTACGAGCAGTACTTC. The chain joins TRBV4-2 to TRBJ2-7, with unresolved D. CDR1 and CDR2 (germline): LGHNA, YNFKEQ. The CDR3 is 13 residues long. Trimming cost V 0 bases and J 1 base, with 4 bases left between them.

CDR3 protein: CASSSTGLAEPNEQFF. In nucleotides, the CDR3 is TGCGCCAGCAGCTCCACGGGGCTAGCGGAGCCGAATGAGCAGTTCTTC. The chain recombines TRBV5-1 with TRBJ2-1, with 7 bases aligning to TRBD2. Germline values: CDR1 SGHRS, CDR2 YFSETQ. This CDR3 comprises 16 residues. The J segment lost 7 bases and the V segment lost 3 bases, leaving 13 bases of the junction unmatched.

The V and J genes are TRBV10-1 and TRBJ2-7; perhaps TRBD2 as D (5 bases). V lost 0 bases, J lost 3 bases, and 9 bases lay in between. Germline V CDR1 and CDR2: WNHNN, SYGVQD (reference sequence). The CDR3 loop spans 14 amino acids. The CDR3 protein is CASSESGGRYEQYF. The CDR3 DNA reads TGCGCCAGCAGTGAGTCTGGCGGGCGCTACGAGCAGTACTTC.

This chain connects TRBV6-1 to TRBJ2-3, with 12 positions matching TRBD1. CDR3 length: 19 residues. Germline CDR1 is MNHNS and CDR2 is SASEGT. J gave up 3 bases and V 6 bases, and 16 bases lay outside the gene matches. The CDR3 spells CASRMKGQGAAVVTDTQYF. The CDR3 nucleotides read TGTGCCAGCAGGATGAAGGGACAGGGGGCCGCCGTGGTTACAGATACGCAGTATTTT.

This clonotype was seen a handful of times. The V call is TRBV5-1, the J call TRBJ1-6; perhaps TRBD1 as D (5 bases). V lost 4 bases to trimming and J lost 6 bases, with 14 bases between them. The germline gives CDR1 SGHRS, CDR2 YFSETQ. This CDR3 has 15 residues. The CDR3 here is CASSERSGANSPLHF. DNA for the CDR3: TGCGCCAGCAGCGAGCGAAGCGGGGCTAATTCACCCCTCCACTTT. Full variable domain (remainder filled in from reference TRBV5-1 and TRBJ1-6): KAGVTQTPRYLIKTRGQQVTLSCSPISGHRSVSWYQQTPGQGLQFLFEYFSETQRNKGNFPGRFSGRQFSNSRSEMNVSTLELGDSALYLCASSERSGANSPLHFGNGTRLTVT.

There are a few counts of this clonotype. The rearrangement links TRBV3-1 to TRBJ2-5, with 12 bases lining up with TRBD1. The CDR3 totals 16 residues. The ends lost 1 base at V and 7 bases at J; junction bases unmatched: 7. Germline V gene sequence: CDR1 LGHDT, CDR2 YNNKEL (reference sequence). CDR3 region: CASSQAGQGATGTQYF. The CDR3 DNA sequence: TGTGCCAGCAGCCAAGCGGGACAGGGGGCTACTGGGACCCAGTACTTC.

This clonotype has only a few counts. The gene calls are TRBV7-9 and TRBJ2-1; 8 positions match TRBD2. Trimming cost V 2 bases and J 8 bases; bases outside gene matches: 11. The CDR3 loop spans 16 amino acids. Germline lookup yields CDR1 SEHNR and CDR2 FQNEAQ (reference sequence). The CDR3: CASSLWLAGNRDEQFF. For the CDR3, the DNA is TGTGCCAGCAGCTTATGGTTAGCGGGGAATAGAGATGAGCAGTTCTTC.

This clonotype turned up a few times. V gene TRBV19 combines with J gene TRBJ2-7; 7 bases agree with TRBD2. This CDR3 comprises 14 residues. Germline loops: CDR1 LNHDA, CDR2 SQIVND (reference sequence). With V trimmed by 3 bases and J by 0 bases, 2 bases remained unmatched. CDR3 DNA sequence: TGTGCCAGTAGTATTGGCGGGAGCTCCTACGAGCAGTACTTC. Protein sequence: CASSIGGSSYEQYF.

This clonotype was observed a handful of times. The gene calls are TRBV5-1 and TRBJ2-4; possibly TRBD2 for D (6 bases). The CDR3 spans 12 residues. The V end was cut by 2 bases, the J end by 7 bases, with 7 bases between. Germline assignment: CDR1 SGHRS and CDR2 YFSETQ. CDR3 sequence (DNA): TGCGCCAGCAGCTTCCGGGGGAACATTCAGTACTTC. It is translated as CASSFRGNIQYF.

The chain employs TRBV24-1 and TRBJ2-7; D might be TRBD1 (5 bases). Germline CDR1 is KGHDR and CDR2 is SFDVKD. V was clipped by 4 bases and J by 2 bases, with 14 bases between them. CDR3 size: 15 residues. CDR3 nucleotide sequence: TGTGCCACCAGTGAGGGGCCCAGTGGGGCCTACGAGCAGTACTTC. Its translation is CATSEGPSGAYEQYF.

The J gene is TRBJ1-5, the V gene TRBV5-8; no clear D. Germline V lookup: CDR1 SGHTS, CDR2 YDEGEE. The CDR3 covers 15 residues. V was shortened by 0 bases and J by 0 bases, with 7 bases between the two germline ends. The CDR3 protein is CASSLGLNSNQPQHF. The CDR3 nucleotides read TGTGCCAGCAGCTTGGGGCTCAATAGCAATCAGCCCCAGCATTTT.

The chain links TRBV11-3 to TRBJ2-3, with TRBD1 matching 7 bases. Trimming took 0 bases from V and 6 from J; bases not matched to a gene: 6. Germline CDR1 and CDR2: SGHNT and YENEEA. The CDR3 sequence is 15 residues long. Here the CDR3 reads CASSLDQQTGDTQYF. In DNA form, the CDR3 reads TGTGCCAGCAGCTTAGATCAGCAGACAGGGGATACGCAGTATTTT.

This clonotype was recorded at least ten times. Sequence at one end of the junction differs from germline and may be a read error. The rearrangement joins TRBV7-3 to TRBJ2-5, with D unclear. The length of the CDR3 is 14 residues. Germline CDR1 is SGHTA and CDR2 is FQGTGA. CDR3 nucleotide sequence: TGTGCCAGCAGCATAACTGGACGGGCGGAGACCCAGTACTTC. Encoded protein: CASSITGRAETQYF. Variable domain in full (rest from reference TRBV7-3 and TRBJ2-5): GAGVSQTPSNKVTEKGKYVELRCDPISGHTALYWYRQSLGQGPEFLIYFQGTGAADDSGLPNDRFFAVRPEGSVSTLKIQRTERGDSAVYLCASSITGRAETQYFGPGTRLLVL.